This T cell receptor beta chain was retrieved from a study of blood T cell repertoires in COVID-19. Background on the study: Samples of COVID-19 (acute and convalescent) were obtained from the United States, Italy and Spain. Sources were T cells, B-cell-depleted T cells, or PBMCs; the material itself was cDNA or gDNA.

With 3 bases clipped from V and 2 bases from J, the junction kept 1 base outside the gene matches. This CDR3 has 15 amino acids. Germline CDR1 reads SGHTA; CDR2 reads FQGTGA. Source study methods: Researchers report that nucleated cell counts were estimated from reference gene primer amplification. Sequencing was performed with immunoSEQ multiplex PCR; in TCRdb, only in-frame clones are kept and a portion is missing. The DNA was the basis for D and trimming; V, J and clone size are from that table. Of 130,000 to 150,000 clones detected, approximately 91% appear once; the ten largest clones hold 1.5% to 2%.

The rearrangement joins TRBV7-3 to TRBJ2-7; 13 nucleotides align to TRBD2. The specimen was peripheral blood. The receptor comes from a man aged 70 or older with acute or convalescent COVID-19. CDR3 DNA sequence: TGTGCCAGCAGCTTGGGACTAGCGGGGCCCTACGAGCAGTACTTC. Translated, it gives CASSLGLAGPYEQYF. Based on the CDR3 plus reference TRBV7-3 and TRBJ2-7, the full variable domain is GAGVSQTPSNKVTEKGKYVELRCDPISGHTALYWYRQSLGQGPEFLIYFQGTGAADDSGLPNDRFFAVRPEGSVSTLKIQRTERGDSAVYLCASSLGLAGPYEQYFGPGTRLTVT.